Presented here are 16 T cell receptor beta chains from one specimen sequenced in a study of CD8 T cells in Susac syndrome. Random hexamers were used to reverse transcribe about 0.5 to 1 ug of RNA. Using its own MiXCR run on the immunoSEQ multiplex PCR reads, TCRdb lists one record per CDR3 protein. The sample yields 95,000 to 150,000 distinct CDR3 sequences, roughly 95% seen once. The specimen was CD4+ T cells from PBMCs. These receptors originate from a human donor with Susac syndrome.

V gene TRBV11-2 combines with J gene TRBJ2-6, with D hard to call. The germline CDR1 and CDR2 sequences are SGHAT and FQNNGV. The CDR3 length is 16 residues. Trimming stripped 1 base from V and 2 bases from J, with 9 bases between. CDR3 region: CASSLAGRPGANVLTF. The CDR3 bases are TGTGCCAGCAGCTTAGCCGGGCGTCCTGGGGCCAACGTCCTGACTTTC.

The chain carries TRBV5-1 and TRBJ2-7, with D possibly matching TRBD1 (6 bases). Looked up from germline, CDR1 is SGHRS and CDR2 is YFSETQ. The CDR3 totals 15 residues. V shed 4 bases and J shed 6 bases, with 20 bases lying between them. The CDR3 loop reads CASSRQALVPREQYF. The DNA for the CDR3 is TGCGCCAGCAGCCGACAGGCACTAGTGCCTCGCGAGCAGTACTTC.

The rearrangement links TRBV11-2 to TRBJ2-1; 7 nucleotides line up with TRBD2. This CDR3 has 14 residues. The germline CDR1 and CDR2 sequences are SGHAT and FQNNGV. V trimming: 4 bases; J trimming: 6 bases; junction bases outside the gene matches: 6. CDR3 sequence (DNA): TGTGCCAGCAGCTCCCGGACTAGGCCCAATGAGCAGTTCTTC. This translates into CASSSRTRPNEQFF.

The rearrangement links TRBV7-2 to TRBJ2-1; D possibly corresponds to TRBD2 (7 bases). V lost 1 base and J lost 7, with 20 bases in between. Germline loops: CDR1 SGHTA, CDR2 FQGNSA. This CDR3 has 17 amino acids. CDR3: CASSLVPGGRGGNEQFF. CDR3 nucleotide sequence: TGTGCCAGCAGCTTAGTTCCCGGCGGGAGAGGGGGGAATGAGCAGTTCTTC.

V usage is TRBV20-1 and J usage is TRBJ1-4; no reliable D call. The V gene's germline CDR1 is DFQATT and CDR2 SNEGSKA (reference sequence). V lost 0 bases to trimming and J lost 5 bases, with 7 bases between them. The CDR3 covers 13 residues. The CDR3 reads CSARDSQNEKLFF. The CDR3 DNA reads TGCAGTGCTAGAGACAGCCAGAATGAAAAACTGTTTTTT.

CDR3 nucleotides: TGCAGTGCTAGACGGCTAGCGGGAGGCGAGACCCAGTACTTC. It codes for CSARRLAGGETQYF. The J gene is TRBJ2-5, the V gene TRBV20-1, with 11 bases identical to TRBD2. Losses at the gene ends were 2 bases for V and 5 bases for J; bases not matched to a gene: 4. Germline lookup yields CDR1 DFQATT and CDR2 SNEGSKA (reference sequence). This CDR3 region has 14 residues.

The V and J genes are TRBV5-1 and TRBJ2-5; 8 nucleotides agree with TRBD2. Germline trimming cut 4 bases from V and 2 bases from J; bases unmatched to any gene: 4. The CDR3 is 14 residues long. Germline V gene lookup returns CDR1 SGHRS and CDR2 YFSETQ. The CDR3: CASSGGGNQETQYF. The CDR3 region has the DNA TGCGCCAGCAGCGGCGGGGGGAATCAAGAGACCCAGTACTTC.

The chain couples TRBV7-2 to TRBJ2-7; D gene ambiguous. V was clipped by 1 base and J by 3 bases, with 13 bases between them. There are 15 residues in the CDR3. The V gene's germline CDR1 is SGHTA and CDR2 FQGNSA. CDR3 DNA: TGTGCCAGCAGCTTAGAATGGAATCAGATCTACGAGCAGTACTTC. As protein: CASSLEWNQIYEQYF.

This chain uses TRBV7-9 with TRBJ2-1, with a weak D call TRBD2 (6 bases). Germline V lookup: CDR1 SEHNR, CDR2 FQNEAQ (reference sequence). V lost 5 bases, J lost 4 bases, and 12 bases lay in between. The CDR3 length is 14 residues. CDR3 amino acids: CASSPPGLYNEQFF. For the CDR3, the DNA is TGTGCCAGCAGCCCGCCGGGACTTTACAATGAGCAGTTCTTC.

V gene TRBV7-9 combines with J gene TRBJ2-1; 9 bases are shared with TRBD2. The CDR3 sequence is 17 residues long. From germline, CDR1 is SEHNR and CDR2 FQNEAQ (reference sequence). V lost 2 bases to trimming and J lost 2 bases; unmatched junction nucleotides: 7. CDR3 nucleotide sequence: TGTGCCAGCAGCTTAAGGCCTCCTAGCGGGACCTACAATGAGCAGTTCTTC. Amino acids: CASSLRPPSGTYNEQFF. Looking up the rest from reference TRBV7-9 and TRBJ2-1 gives the full variable domain: DTGVSQNPRHKITKRGQNVTFRCDPISEHNRLYWYRQTLGQGPEFLTYFQNEAQLEKSRLLSDRFSAERPKGSFSTLEIQRTEQGDSAMYLCASSLRPPSGTYNEQFFGPGTRLTVL.

The V call is TRBV20-1, the J call TRBJ1-5, with D hard to call. Between the trimmed V and J ends, which lost 0 bases and 2 bases, there was a span of 11 bases. The CDR3 runs to 15 residues. Looked up from germline, CDR1 is DFQATT and CDR2 is SNEGSKA (reference sequence). In nucleotides, the CDR3 is TGCAGTGCTAGAGATTCACGAGGCGGCAATCAGCCCCAGCATTTT. Its translation: CSARDSRGGNQPQHF.

This chain uses TRBV7-9 with TRBJ2-3; no definite D call. Germline V gene lookup returns CDR1 SEHNR and CDR2 FQNEAQ (reference sequence). V was clipped by 4 bases and J by 4 bases, with 15 bases between them. The CDR3 is 15 residues long. The CDR3 DNA reads as TGTGCCAGCAGCTCCAGGACCCCCGGCTCAGATACGCAGTATTTT. It translates to CASSSRTPGSDTQYF.

V gene TRBV20-1 combines with J gene TRBJ2-7; 7 bases match TRBD1. Germline-derived CDR1 and CDR2 are DFQATT and SNEGSKA (reference sequence). Unmatched junction bases numbered 10, after V lost 4 bases and J lost 4 bases. This CDR3 region has 14 residues. Here the CDR3 reads CSATEGAVPYEQYF. CDR3 sequence (DNA): TGCAGTGCTACCGAGGGGGCCGTTCCGTACGAGCAGTACTTC.

CDR3 nucleotide sequence: TGTGCCAGCAGCAAAGGGGATAGCGGGGGCCCCTACGAGCAGTACTTC. This encodes CASSKGDSGGPYEQYF. V is TRBV21-1 and J is TRBJ2-7; the table's D call, TRBD2, has no DNA check behind it. TRBV21-1 is a pseudogene segment. The CDR3 totals 16 residues.

The rearrangement joins TRBV4-2 to TRBJ2-5; a possible D gene is TRBD2 (5 bases). Trimming pared 2 bases from V and 5 bases from J, leaving 21 bases between. This CDR3 is 17 amino acids long. Germline V gene sequence: CDR1 LGHNA, CDR2 YNFKEQ. The CDR3 loop is CASSQIEGGQRQETQYF. The CDR3, as DNA: TGTGCCAGCAGCCAAATCGAGGGTGGCCAGCGTCAGGAGACCCAGTACTTC.

The chain recombines TRBV28 with TRBJ1-5; D remains ambiguous. V was trimmed by 7 bases and J by 2 bases, leaving 6 bases between them. Looked up from germline, CDR1 is MDHEN and CDR2 is SYDVKM. The CDR3 loop spans 12 amino acids. As DNA, the CDR3 is TGTGCCAGCATTTCGGGCAATCAGCCCCAGCATTTT. This gives the protein CASISGNQPQHF.